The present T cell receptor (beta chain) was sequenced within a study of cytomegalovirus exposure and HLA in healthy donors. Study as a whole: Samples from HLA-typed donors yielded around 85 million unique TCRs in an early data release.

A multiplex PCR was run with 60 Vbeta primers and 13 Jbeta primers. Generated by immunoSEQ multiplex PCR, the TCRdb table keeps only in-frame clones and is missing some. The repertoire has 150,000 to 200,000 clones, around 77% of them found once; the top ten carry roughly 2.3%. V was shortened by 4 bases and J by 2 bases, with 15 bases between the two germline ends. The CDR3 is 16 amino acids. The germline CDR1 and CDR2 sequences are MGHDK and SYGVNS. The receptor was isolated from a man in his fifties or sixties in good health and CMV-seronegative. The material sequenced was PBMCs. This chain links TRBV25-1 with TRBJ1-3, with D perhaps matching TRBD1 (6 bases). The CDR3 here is CASSGQQGPTGNTIYF. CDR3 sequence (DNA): TGTGCCAGCAGTGGACAACAGGGACCAACTGGAAACACCATATATTTT.